This paragraph reports one T cell receptor (beta chain). Its antigen is unidentified. The assay was immunoSEQ multiplex PCR, and TCRdb's table has in-frame clones only and misses some. The sample records 100,000 or so clones, 80% to 90% being singletons. This entry comes from a study of T cell responses to AZD1222 COVID-19 vaccine. The overall study: Second doses at about 4 or about 12 weeks were pooled. General study findings and limits: Of the AZD1222 recipients, only 5 to 7 were seropositive at baseline. A reported finding is that nearly half of spike-specific TCRs target unmutated variant regions. Donors were chiefly white British, with a greater number of females, and clonal diversity was perhaps underestimated.

This CDR3 region has 12 residues. Trimming stripped 1 base from V and 6 bases from J, with 4 bases between. Germline V gene lookup returns CDR1 LNHDA and CDR2 SQIVND (reference sequence). Sample: peripheral blood, taken on day 0 of AZD1222 vaccination. V usage is TRBV19 and J usage is TRBJ1-5, with D unresolved. This TCR was sampled from an adult in good health. The CDR3 sequence: CASSIGGQPQHF. The CDR3 DNA follows: TGTGCCAGTAGTATAGGGGGTCAGCCCCAGCATTTT.